This section outlines one T cell receptor (beta chain) sequence together with its context. The table came from immunoSEQ multiplex PCR; TCRdb's copy has only in-frame clones and leaves some out. The table shows nearly 50,000 clones, with about 93% occurring only once. The sample is drawn from a study of OX40 agonist ivuxolimab in advanced cancers. This CDR3 spans 15 amino acids. Germline values: CDR1 SEHNR, CDR2 FQNEAQ (reference sequence). V shed 3 bases and J 2 bases; nucleotides not matched to a gene: 7. The sequence came from an adult with an advanced solid tumor such as melanoma, head and neck, liver or kidney cancer. The chain links TRBV7-9 to TRBJ2-7, with TRBD1 identical over 7 bases. Material: CD4+ or CD8+ T cells sorted from blood, obtained in a trial of the OX40 agonist ivuxolimab. CDR3 amino acids: CASSFGDRRTYEQYF. In nucleotides, the CDR3 is TGTGCCAGCAGCTTCGGGGACAGACGAACCTACGAGCAGTACTTC.